This T cell receptor beta chain appears in the sequencing data of a study of cytomegalovirus exposure and HLA in healthy donors. Study at large: In an early release, HLA-typed donors contributed 75 million to 85 million unique TCR sequences. Study outcomes and limitations: There were reportedly fewer N-insertions in an Asian-associated ancestry cluster than the approximately 600-donor mean, in a later analysis.

PCR involved 60 Vbeta and 13 Jbeta primers. Measured with immunoSEQ multiplex PCR; TCRdb has only the in-frame clones, and not every one. This table holds 140,000 to 150,000 clones. On this clone itself: Its antigen remains unknown.

V lost 5 bases and J lost 2, with 21 bases in between. CDR1 and CDR2 (germline): LNHNV, YYDKDF (reference sequence). The CDR3 loop spans 17 amino acids. The material sequenced was PBMCs. This clonotype was sampled from a male donor in good health and CMV-seronegative. The chain combines TRBV15 with TRBJ1-1, with D possibly being TRBD1 (6 bases). CDR3 in amino acids: CATSPLYRELLNTEAFF. CDR3 bases: TGTGCCACCAGCCCACTTTACAGGGAACTACTCAACACTGAAGCTTTCTTT.